The rows below give T cell receptor beta chains drawn from one sample of a study of shared clonotypes between healthy human individuals. Only in-frame clones appear in the TCRdb table, and some are missing; sequencing was by immunoSEQ multiplex PCR. The table includes roughly 2.5 million clones, around 94% detected once. The material sequenced was naive CD4+ T cells sorted from blood. The receptors derive from a man in his late teens or twenties in good health. Both conserved end residues are part of each CDR3. A D gene is named only where the DNA matches it firmly. The size of a clone is reported for some rows only, either as once, few or many, or as a class for expanded clones.

>few|NA|TRBV18|TRBJ1-2
TGTGCCAGCTCACCGAGCGGGGGCTTCTATGGCTACACCTTC
CASSPSGGFYGYTF
>NA|TRBD1|TRBV6-5|TRBJ1-5
TGTGCCAGCATCCCCGACAGGGGAGGCAATCAGCCCCAGCATTTT
CASIPDRGGNQPQHF
>NA|TRBD1|TRBV29-1|TRBJ2-5
TGCAGCGTCGCCACCATGGTAGGACAGGGCGGGGAGACCCAGTACTTC
CSVATMVGQGGETQYF
>once|NA|TRBV10-3|TRBJ2-3
TGTGCCATCAGGGGGGCCGGGCGCACAGATACGCAGTATTTT
CAIRGAGRTDTQYF
>NA|NA|TRBV5-4|TRBJ2-1
TGTGCCAGCAGCTTGGTGGGGGACGAGCAGTTCTTC
CASSLVGDEQFF
>once|TRBD1|TRBV10-1|TRBJ2-7
TGCGCCAGCAGTTCCGGGACAGCTGGGGAGCAGTACTTC
CASSSGTAGEQYF
>NA|NA|TRBV5-4|TRBJ2-2
TGTGCCAGCAGCTCCGGGACACCGAACACCGGGGAGCTGTTTTTT
CASSSGTPNTGELFF
>NA|TRBD2|TRBV7-2|TRBJ2-2
TGTGCCAGCAGCTTAGCTAGGACTAGCGGCTTTGGAGAGCTGTTTTTT
CASSLARTSGFGELFF
>NA|NA|TRBV7-9|TRBJ1-2
TGTGCCAGCAGCAATAGAGGGGATTCTAACTATGGCTACACCTTC
CASSNRGDSNYGYTF
>NA|NA|TRBV6-5|TRBJ1-4
TGTGCCAGCAGTGAAGGGGCGCCTGGGGAAAAACTGTTTTTT
CASSEGAPGEKLFF
>NA|NA|TRBV18|TRBJ2-3
TGTGCCAGCTCACCAGCTGGGCTCGCAGATACGCAGTATTTT
CASSPAGLADTQYF
>once|NA|TRBV27|TRBJ2-2
TGTGCCAGCAGTTTCACTACGGGGGAGCTGTTTTTT
CASSFTTGELFF
>NA|TRBD2|TRBV11-3|TRBJ2-5
TGTGCCAGCAGCCCTCGGACTAGCGGGGCCCAAGAGACCCAGTACTTC
CASSPRTSGAQETQYF
>NA|NA|TRBV29-1|TRBJ2-3
TGCAGCTCGAAGGGAGTCCTCACAGATACGCAGTATTTT
CSSKGVLTDTQYF
>NA|NA|TRBV6-1|TRBJ2-1
TGTGCCAGCAGTGAGGCCGGGACGACCGTACAGCAGTTCTTC
CASSEAGTTVQQFF
>NA|NA|TRBV30|TRBJ2-7
TGTGCCTGGAATGCGGGGAGAGTGCCCTACGAGCAGTACTTC
CAWNAGRVPYEQYF
>NA|NA|TRBV13|TRBJ2-1
TGTGCCAGCAGCTTAAGGTTAACAGCGTTGGGTGAGCAGTTCTTC
CASSLRLTALGEQFF